These 5 T cell receptor beta chains came from one sample sequenced in a study of T cells after somatic rescue of genetic block. Clones were read by immunoSEQ multiplex PCR, and TCRdb kept only the in-frame ones, dropping some. This sample has about 70,000 clones, with just over 90% found just once. Sequenced input: peripheral blood mononuclear cells (PBMCs). Source of these receptors: a man between 35 and 55 years old.

The J gene is TRBJ2-2, the V gene TRBV2, with 11 bases that match TRBD2. The CDR3 extends over 16 amino acids. The V gene end was trimmed by 4 bases and the J gene end by 0 bases; junction bases not matched to a gene: 1. The germline V gene has CDR1 SNHLY and CDR2 FYNNEI. CDR3 loop: CASSGTSGSNTGELFF. CDR3 sequence (DNA): TGTGCCAGCAGTGGGACTAGCGGGTCGAACACCGGGGAGCTGTTTTTT. Using reference TRBV2 and TRBJ2-2 for the parts outside the CDR3, the full variable domain is EPEVTQTPSHQVTQMGQEVILRCVPISNHLYFYWYRQILGQKVEFLVSFYNNEISEKSEIFDDQFSVERPDGSNFTLKIRSTKLEDSAMYFCASSGTSGSNTGELFFGEGSRLTVL.

This chain uses TRBV28 with TRBJ1-5; no definite D call. CDR3 length equals 15 residues. V was shortened by 6 bases and J by 3 bases, with 15 bases between the two germline ends. The germline V gene has CDR1 MDHEN and CDR2 SYDVKM. DNA for the CDR3: TGTGCCAGCAGGGCTGCCGGGAGCTACAATCAGCCCCAGCATTTT. It codes for CASRAAGSYNQPQHF.

This clone was counted a single time. The chain is built from TRBV2 and TRBJ2-7; 8 bases line up with TRBD1. The CDR3 has 12 amino acids. Trimming took 9 bases from V and 6 from J; bases not matched to a gene: 7. CDR1 is SNHLY, CDR2 FYNNEI, per germline. The CDR3 is CARGDRIGEQYF. CDR3 nucleotide sequence: TGTGCCAGAGGGGACAGGATTGGCGAGCAGTACTTC.

V gene TRBV5-1 combines with J gene TRBJ2-2; either TRBD1 or TRBD2 may supply D (7 bases each). This CDR3 spans 16 amino acids. Trimming left V 3 bases short and J 1 base short, with 13 bases between. Germline V lookup: CDR1 SGHRS, CDR2 YFSETQ. CDR3 in DNA: TGCGCCAGCAGCTCGGGGGGACAGCTGAACACCGGGGAGCTGTTTTTT. It specifies CASSSGGQLNTGELFF.

The rearrangement uses TRBV7-9 and TRBJ2-5; D call uncertain. The CDR3 contains 13 residues. Germline V CDR1 and CDR2: SEHNR, FQNEAQ (reference sequence). Trimming cost V 3 bases and J 3 bases, with 8 bases left between them. Written as DNA, the CDR3 is TGTGCCAGCAGCTTTTTTCATGAAGAGACCCAGTACTTC. Translated, it gives CASSFFHEETQYF. Together with reference TRBV7-9 and TRBJ2-5, the CDR3 gives the full variable domain: DTGVSQNPRHKITKRGQNVTFRCDPISEHNRLYWYRQTLGQGPEFLTYFQNEAQLEKSRLLSDRFSAERPKGSFSTLEIQRTEQGDSAMYLCASSFFHEETQYFGPGTRLLVL.